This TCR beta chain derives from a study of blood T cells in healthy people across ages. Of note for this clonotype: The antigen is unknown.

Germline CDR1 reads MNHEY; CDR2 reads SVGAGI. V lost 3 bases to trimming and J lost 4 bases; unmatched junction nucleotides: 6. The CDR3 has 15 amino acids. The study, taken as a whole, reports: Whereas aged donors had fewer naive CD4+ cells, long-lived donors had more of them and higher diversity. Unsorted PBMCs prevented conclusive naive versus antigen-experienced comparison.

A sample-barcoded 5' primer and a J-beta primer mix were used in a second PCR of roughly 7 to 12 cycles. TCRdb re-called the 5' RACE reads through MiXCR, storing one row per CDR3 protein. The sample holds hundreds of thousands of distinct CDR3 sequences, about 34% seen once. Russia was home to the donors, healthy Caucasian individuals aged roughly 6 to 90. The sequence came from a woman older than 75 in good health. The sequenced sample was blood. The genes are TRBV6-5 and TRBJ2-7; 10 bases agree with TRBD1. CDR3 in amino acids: CASSYRGQGLYEQYF. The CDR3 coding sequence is TGTGCCAGCAGTTATAGGGGACAGGGGTTGTACGAGCAGTACTTC.